This T cell receptor (beta chain) was retrieved from a study of Graves' ophthalmopathy and Graves' hyperthyroidism. TCR beta CDR3 regions were amplified from RNA transcripts. An initial RT-PCR round employing HTBI primers preceded a second-round multiplex PCR. TCRdb fed the multiplex PCR reads into MiXCR, producing one record per CDR3 protein. Here the sample spans roughly 500,000 distinct CDR3 sequences, approximately 15% being singletons. J was trimmed by 7 bases and V by 3 bases; bases with no gene match: 5. The CDR3 loop spans 13 amino acids. Germline V gene lookup returns CDR1 MNHEY and CDR2 SMNVEV (reference sequence). The sample holds many counts of this clonotype.

Sequencing was done on a sample of blood. V usage is TRBV27 and J usage is TRBJ2-7; TRBD1 matches at 8 bases. This receptor was identified in a woman aged 25 to 45 with Graves' ophthalmopathy. Here the CDR3 reads CASSFQGAGEQYF. The CDR3 nucleotides read TGTGCCAGCAGTTTTCAGGGGGCGGGTGAGCAGTACTTC.